Below, 13 T cell receptor beta chains from the same sample are listed, as sequenced in a study of esophageal squamous cell carcinoma under preoperative chemotherapy. TCRdb reprocessed the PCR reads with MiXCR, giving one entry per CDR3 protein. Of around 19,000 distinct CDR3 sequences in the sample, under 60% were seen once. Time point: after preoperative PTX-NDP chemotherapy. This material was acquired from a patient given preoperative chemotherapy. The receptor source for this set is a human donor with esophageal squamous cell carcinoma. The donor label of this sample is uncertain.

The sample holds many counts of this clonotype. The chain recombines TRBV7-3 with TRBJ1-2; D possibly corresponds to TRBD1 (6 bases). The germline V gene encodes CDR1 SGHTA and CDR2 FQGTGA. V lost 2 bases and J 8 bases, leaving 15 bases between the germline ends. CDR3 length: 14 amino acids. CDR3 sequence: CASSLPGAGRGYTF. The CDR3 DNA sequence: TGTGCCAGCAGCTTACCGGGGGCAGGGAGAGGCTACACCTTC.

This chain links TRBV6-1 with TRBJ1-2; 7 nucleotides agree with TRBD1. V was clipped by 7 bases and J by 3 bases; unmatched bases: 11. The germline gives CDR1 MNHNS, CDR2 SASEGT. The CDR3 is 15 amino acids. The CDR3 loop reads CASKPTRGRDYGYTF. As DNA, the CDR3 is TGTGCCAGCAAACCGACGAGGGGGCGGGACTATGGCTACACCTTC.

The rearrangement uses TRBV7-6 and TRBJ2-5; D perhaps matches TRBD2 (7 bases). This CDR3 is 19 amino acids long. In germline, CDR1 is SGHVS, CDR2 FNYEAQ. Trimming removed 3 bases at V and 10 bases at J, with 33 bases between. The CDR3 DNA sequence: TGTGCCAGCAGCTTGTGTGCGGGGATCGGGGGGCGTGCCCAAGACATCCAGTACTTC. Amino acids: CASSLCAGIGGRAQDIQYF.

This clonotype counts as medium-sized (0.01 to 0.1%). The rearrangement uses TRBV7-3 and TRBJ2-3; D unclear. The CDR3 is 13 amino acids. The V gene lost 5 bases and the J gene lost 1 base, with 7 bases spanning the gap. Germline CDR1 SGHTA, CDR2 FQGTGA. For the CDR3, the DNA is TGTGCCAGCAGCAGGTTGGGCACAGATACGCAGTATTTT. This encodes CASSRLGTDTQYF.

This clonotype was observed at least ten times. A much larger clone sits a single nucleotide away, making a read error possible. The V call is TRBV11-3, the J call TRBJ2-5, with D hard to call. Germline V lookup: CDR1 SGHNT, CDR2 YENEEA. V gave up 8 bases and J gave up 11 bases, with 18 bases separating them. The CDR3 has 12 amino acids. The CDR3, as DNA: TGTGCCAGCCAAAATATAGAAAATGAGCAGTACTTC. Amino acid sequence: CASQNIENEQYF. The full variable domain, with the rest looked up from reference TRBV11-3 and TRBJ2-5, is EAGVVQSPRYKIIEKKQPVAFWCNPISGHNTLYWYLQNLGQGPELLIRYENEEAVDDSQLPKDRFSAERLKGVDSTLKIQPAELGDSAVYLCASQNIENEQYFGPGTRLLVL.

The chain combines TRBV7-2 with TRBJ2-1; possibly TRBD1 or TRBD2 for D (6 bases each). This CDR3 spans 14 amino acids. The germline V gene encodes CDR1 SGHTA and CDR2 FQGNSA. The V end was cut by 5 bases, the J end by 10 bases, with 18 bases between. The CDR3 DNA reads as TGTGCCAGCAGCCAGCAAAGGGGGGAGAGCGAGCAGTTCTTC. Protein: CASSQQRGESEQFF.

The chain links TRBV5-6 to TRBJ2-5; D perhaps matches TRBD1 (5 bases). Trimming shortened V by 0 bases and J by 4 bases, and 13 bases separated the two germline ends. Germline assignment: CDR1 SGHDT and CDR2 YYEEEE. This CDR3 region has 15 residues. CDR3 coding DNA: TGTGCCAGCAGCTTGGCGGGTGTTGGGGCAGAGACCCAGTACTTC. Translating it yields CASSLAGVGAETQYF.

The chain couples TRBV7-3 to TRBJ1-3, with D perhaps matching TRBD1 (5 bases). Trimming stripped 5 bases from V and 4 bases from J, with 9 bases between. This CDR3 contains 13 residues. Germline assignment: CDR1 SGHTA and CDR2 FQGTGA. CDR3 in DNA: TGTGCCAGCAGCCAGGGACCAGGAAACACCATATATTTT. Its translation is CASSQGPGNTIYF.

The chain combines TRBV7-3 with TRBJ2-5, with TRBD2 matching 10 bases. CDR3 length: 16 residues. Trimming took 6 bases from V and 5 from J; bases not matched to a gene: 12. Germline values: CDR1 SGHTA, CDR2 FQGTGA. CDR3 coding DNA: TGTGCCAGCAGTCAGGGAGCGGGGGGGCCTTGGGAGACCCAGTACTTC. Protein: CASSQGAGGPWETQYF.

To note about this clonotype: A much larger clonotype is one base distant, so this may be a read error. This rearrangement joins TRBV10-3 to TRBJ2-1, with a weak D call TRBD2 (5 bases). Trimming removed 6 bases from V and 10 bases from J, with 19 bases in between. The CDR3 is made up of 14 amino acids. Germline assignment: CDR1 ENHRY and CDR2 SYGVKD. CDR3 DNA sequence: TGTGCCATCAGCCCAGAGGGCCGGTCCGGCGAGCAGTTCTTC. Translation: CAISPEGRSGEQFF.

The chain uses TRBV6-1 and TRBJ2-5, with 7 positions matching TRBD1. The J call is in doubt because the DNA end fits TRBJ2-7 better. Germline V gene sequence: CDR1 MNHNS, CDR2 SASEGT. The CDR3 covers 13 residues. The chain's CDR3 is CATADRRYYEQYF. In DNA form, the CDR3 reads TGTGCCACCGCGGACAGGCGATACTACGAGCAGTACTTC.

This clonotype has ten or more counts. J is TRBJ2-7 and V is TRBV7-3, with TRBD1 identical over 8 bases. CDR3 length: 15 amino acids. V gave up 5 bases and J gave up 4 bases; unmatched junction bases: 10. The germline gives CDR1 SGHTA, CDR2 FQGTGA. The CDR3 loop is CASSATGGGLYEQYF. CDR3 nucleotide sequence: TGTGCCAGCAGCGCTACAGGGGGTGGGCTGTACGAGCAGTACTTC. The variable domain in full, with the rest retrieved from reference TRBV7-3 and TRBJ2-7, is GAGVSQTPSNKVTEKGKYVELRCDPISGHTALYWYRQSLGQGPEFLIYFQGTGAADDSGLPNDRFFAVRPEGSVSTLKIQRTERGDSAVYLCASSATGGGLYEQYFGPGTRLTVT.

The J gene is TRBJ2-4, the V gene TRBV7-8; TRBD1 matches at 8 bases. CDR1 is SGHVS and CDR2 is FQNEAQ in the germline V gene. The ends lost 2 bases at V and 3 bases at J; junction bases unmatched: 3. The CDR3 totals 15 residues. CDR3 amino acids: CASSLYGTGKNIQYF. CDR3 sequence (DNA): TGTGCCAGCAGCTTATACGGGACAGGCAAAAACATTCAGTACTTC.